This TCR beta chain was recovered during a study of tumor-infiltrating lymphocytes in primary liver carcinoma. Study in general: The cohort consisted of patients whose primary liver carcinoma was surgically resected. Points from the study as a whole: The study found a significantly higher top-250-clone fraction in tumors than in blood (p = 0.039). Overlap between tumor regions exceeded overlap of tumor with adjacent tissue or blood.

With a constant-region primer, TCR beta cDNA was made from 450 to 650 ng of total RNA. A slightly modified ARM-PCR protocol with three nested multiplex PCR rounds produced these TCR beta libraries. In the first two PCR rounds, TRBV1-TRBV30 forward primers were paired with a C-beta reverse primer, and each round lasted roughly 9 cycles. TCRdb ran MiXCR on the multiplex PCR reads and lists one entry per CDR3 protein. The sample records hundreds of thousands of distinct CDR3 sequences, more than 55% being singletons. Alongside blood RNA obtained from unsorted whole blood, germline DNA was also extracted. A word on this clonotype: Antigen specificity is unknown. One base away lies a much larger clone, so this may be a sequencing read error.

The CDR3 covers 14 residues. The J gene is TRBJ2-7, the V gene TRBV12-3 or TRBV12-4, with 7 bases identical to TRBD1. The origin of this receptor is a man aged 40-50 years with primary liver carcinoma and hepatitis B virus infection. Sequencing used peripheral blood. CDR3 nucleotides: TGTGCCAGCAAGAGGGACAGCAGCCTCTACGGGCAGTACTTC. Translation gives CASKRDSSLYGQYF.